A selection of T cell receptor beta chains follows, all from one sample in a study of shared clonotypes between healthy human individuals. Data came from immunoSEQ multiplex PCR; TCRdb stores just in-frame clones and leaves some out. The repertoire holds hundreds of thousands of clones, with 85% to 95% as singletons. Sample: naive CD8+ T cells sorted from blood. The source of these receptors is a man under 40 in good health. CDR3s include the opening cysteine and the closing phenylalanine or tryptophan. Each record gives: CDR3 protein, CDR3 DNA, CDR3 length, V gene, D gene, J gene, clone size. D genes are given only for firm matches. Only some rows state a clone size, as once, few, many or a class for expanded clones.

CDR3: CSARDGGWQFF; DNA: TGCAGTGCTAGAGACGGGGGGTGGCAGTTCTTC; length: 11; V: TRBV20-1; D: TRBD2; J: TRBJ2-1; size: NA
CDR3: CASSLSAIDREGETQYF; DNA: TGTGCCAGCAGTTTATCGGCGATAGACAGGGAGGGAGAGACCCAGTACTTC; length: 17; V: TRBV28; D: NA; J: TRBJ2-5; size: NA
CDR3: CASSFEGYNEQFF; DNA: TGTGCCAGCAGCTTCGAGGGGTACAATGAGCAGTTCTTC; length: 13; V: TRBV5-4; D: NA; J: TRBJ2-1; size: NA
CDR3: CASSLKWGNEQFF; DNA: TGTGCCAGCAGCTTAAAATGGGGTAATGAGCAGTTCTTC; length: 13; V: TRBV7-3; D: NA; J: TRBJ2-1; size: NA
CDR3: CASTGFGGEVVTGELFF; DNA: TGTGCCAGCACGGGTTTCGGGGGAGAAGTGGTTACCGGGGAGCTGTTTTTT; length: 17; V: TRBV25-1; D: NA; J: TRBJ2-2; size: NA
CDR3: CASSVDSRGNEQFF; DNA: TGTGCCAGCAGCGTAGATTCGCGGGGTAATGAGCAGTTCTTC; length: 14; V: TRBV9; D: NA; J: TRBJ2-1; size: once
CDR3: CASSPRTLSYEQYF; DNA: TGTGCCAGTAGCCCCCGGACACTCTCCTACGAGCAGTACTTC; length: 14; V: TRBV19; D: NA; J: TRBJ2-7; size: NA
CDR3: CASSPGWETQYF; DNA: TGTGCCAGCAGCCCCGGTTGGGAGACCCAGTACTTC; length: 12; V: TRBV7-6; D: NA; J: TRBJ2-5; size: NA
CDR3: CASFLAGEGTGELFF; DNA: TGTGCCAGCTTTCTAGCGGGAGAAGGCACCGGGGAGCTGTTTTTT; length: 15; V: TRBV13; D: TRBD2; J: TRBJ2-2; size: NA
CDR3: CASSQDSGVNEQFF; DNA: TGCGCCAGCAGCCAAGATTCCGGGGTTAATGAGCAGTTCTTC; length: 14; V: TRBV4-3; D: NA; J: TRBJ2-1; size: few
CDR3: CASRDPGQGVNGYTF; DNA: TGTGCCAGCAGGGATCCGGGACAGGGGGTGAATGGCTACACCTTC; length: 15; V: TRBV7-6; D: TRBD1; J: TRBJ1-2; size: NA
CDR3: CASSVDSSGSSYEQYF; DNA: TGTGCCAGCAGCGTAGATTCTAGCGGGAGCTCCTACGAGCAGTACTTC; length: 16; V: TRBV9; D: TRBD2; J: TRBJ2-7; size: once
CDR3: CASSLGTTLNTEAFF; DNA: TGTGCCAGCAGCTTAGGAACGACTTTGAACACTGAAGCTTTCTTT; length: 15; V: TRBV7-6; D: NA; J: TRBJ1-1; size: NA
CDR3: CASSLQDGSSYEQYF; DNA: TGTGCCAGCAGCTTACAGGACGGGAGCTCCTACGAGCAGTACTTC; length: 15; V: TRBV11-3; D: NA; J: TRBJ2-7; size: NA
CDR3: CASSKGNSYNEQFF; DNA: TGTGCCAGCAGCAAAGGCAACTCCTACAATGAGCAGTTCTTC; length: 14; V: TRBV21-1; D: NA; J: TRBJ2-1; size: NA
CDR3: CASSFGTDNTGELFF; DNA: TGTGCCAGCAGCTTCGGGACAGATAACACCGGGGAGCTGTTTTTT; length: 15; V: TRBV5-6; D: TRBD1; J: TRBJ2-2; size: NA
CDR3: CASSLEAGGSTYQETQYF; DNA: TGTGCCAGCAGCTTGGAAGCGGGAGGTTCCACGTACCAAGAGACCCAGTACTTC; length: 18; V: TRBV5-4; D: TRBD2; J: TRBJ2-5; size: once
CDR3: CDLAGGSQFLNEQYF; DNA: TGTGATTTAGCGGGAGGGTCCCAATTTTTGAACGAGCAGTACTTC; length: 15; V: TRBV2; D: TRBD2; J: TRBJ2-7; size: NA
CDR3: CASRLAFRPEDTEAFF; DNA: TGTGCAAGTCGCTTAGCCTTCCGGCCGGAAGACACTGAAGCTTTCTTT; length: 16; V: TRBV12-2; D: NA; J: TRBJ1-1; size: once
CDR3: CASSARTGGMETQYF; DNA: TGTGCCAGCAGCGCCCGGACAGGGGGGATGGAGACCCAGTACTTC; length: 15; V: TRBV7-2; D: TRBD1; J: TRBJ2-5; size: NA
CDR3: CAIITNETGPGELFF; DNA: TGTGCCATCATCACCAACGAGACAGGGCCCGGGGAGCTGTTTTTT; length: 15; V: TRBV10-3; D: TRBD1; J: TRBJ2-2; size: NA
CDR3: CASSFRVPQETQYF; DNA: TGCGCCAGCAGCTTCAGGGTCCCGCAAGAGACCCAGTACTTC; length: 14; V: TRBV5-1; D: NA; J: TRBJ2-5; size: NA
CDR3: CASSIEPPSAGANVLTF; DNA: TGTGCCAGTAGTATAGAGCCGCCGAGTGCTGGGGCCAACGTCCTGACTTTC; length: 17; V: TRBV19; D: NA; J: TRBJ2-6; size: NA